Listed below are T cell receptor beta chains from one sample, sequenced in a study of neoadjuvant nivolumab and ipilimumab in lung cancer. Assay used: immunoSEQ multiplex PCR; TCRdb lists only in-frame clones, some missing. This sample has 40,000 to 60,000 clones, with about 89% found just once. This specimen consisted of blood, obtained before neoadjuvant nivolumab, alone or with ipilimumab. These receptors originate from an adult with non-small cell lung cancer. Some clones in this sample may be carry-over from other donors' samples. Each CDR3 is given with its conserved first and last residue. Fields, in order: J gene, clone size, V gene, D gene, CDR3 DNA, CDR3 protein. A D gene is named only where the DNA matches it firmly. A clone size is listed for some rows: how often the clone was seen (once, few, many), or a class if it is expanded.

TRBJ1-5,once,TRBV2,NA,TGTGCCAGCAGCTCTGGACGAAGTCAGCCCCAGCATTTT,CASSSGRSQPQHF
TRBJ2-4,NA,TRBV5-4,NA,TGTGCCAGCAGCCTCAGCGGTCTAGCCAAAAACATTCAGTACTTC,CASSLSGLAKNIQYF
TRBJ1-5,NA,TRBV27,NA,TGTGCCAGCAGTTTCAGGGAAACTCAGCCCCAGCATTTT,CASSFRETQPQHF
TRBJ1-2,NA,TRBV5-1,NA,TGCGCCAGCAGCTTCCCCACCCGGGGAACTAACTATGGCTACACCTTC,CASSFPTRGTNYGYTF
TRBJ2-3,NA,TRBV12-5,TRBD2,TGTGCTAGTGGGTTTCGTGGCGGGAGTGGGGCAGATACGCAGTATTTT,CASGFRGGSGADTQYF
TRBJ1-1,NA,TRBV6-1,NA,TGTGCCAGCAGTGTCCGGGGGAGCTGGAACACTGAAGCTTTCTTT,CASSVRGSWNTEAFF
TRBJ2-7,NA,TRBV5-6,NA,TGTGCCAGCACGGGAACAGGGAGGAACGAGCAGTACTTC,CASTGTGRNEQYF
TRBJ2-1,NA,TRBV30,NA,TGTGCCTGGAGTGTATCCGGTGTCAGGGAGCAGTTCTTC,CAWSVSGVREQFF
TRBJ2-3,NA,TRBV7-9,NA,TGTGCCAGCAGCACCGAGGGCACAGATACGCAGTATTTT,CASSTEGTDTQYF
TRBJ2-1,NA,TRBV7-9,NA,TGTGCCAGCAGCTTAGTCGGGAACTACAATGAGCAGTTCTTC,CASSLVGNYNEQFF
TRBJ2-1,NA,TRBV5-1,TRBD1,TGCGCCAGCAGCGTACAGGGGGTCTCCTACAATGAGCAGTTCTTC,CASSVQGVSYNEQFF
TRBJ1-1,NA,TRBV18,NA,TGTGCCAGCTCACCTCTGGGGGCGAGGAACACTGAAGCTTTCTTT,CASSPLGARNTEAFF
TRBJ1-5,NA,TRBV6-5,NA,TGTGCCAGCAGGGAGGGTCGATATCAGCCCCAGCATTTT,CASREGRYQPQHF
TRBJ2-3,NA,TRBV5-3,TRBD2,TGTGCCAGAAGCCGAGGACTAGCGGGAGGCCCGCAGTATTTT,CARSRGLAGGPQYF
TRBJ2-7,NA,TRBV9,TRBD2,TGTGCCAGCAGCGCCGGGACTAGCGGAGTCCCTACCGAGCAGTACTTC,CASSAGTSGVPTEQYF
TRBJ2-5,NA,TRBV15,NA,TGTGCCACCAGCGGGCCGGGGCAAGAGACCCAGTACTTC,CATSGPGQETQYF
TRBJ2-5,NA,TRBV7-6,TRBD1,TGTGCCAGCAGGCAAACAGGGGCTCACCAAGAGACCCAGTACTTC,CASRQTGAHQETQYF
TRBJ2-3,NA,TRBV6-5,NA,TGTGCCAGCAGTTACACACCCGTGGATACGCAGTATTTT,CASSYTPVDTQYF
TRBJ2-3,once,TRBV10-2,TRBD2,TGCGCCAGCATTGGCGGGAGGAGCACAGATACGCAGTATTTT,CASIGGRSTDTQYF
TRBJ2-3,NA,TRBV5-1,NA,TGCGCCAGCAGCTCCCAGGCGATTAGCACAGATACGCAGTATTTT,CASSSQAISTDTQYF
TRBJ2-2,once,TRBV5-6,NA,TGTGCCAGCAGCTACGGGACTCCCGCCGGGGAGCTGTTTTTT,CASSYGTPAGELFF
TRBJ2-7,NA,TRBV18,TRBD1,TGTGCCAGCTCAACCGGGACAGGGAGCTACGAGCAGTACTTC,CASSTGTGSYEQYF
TRBJ2-1,NA,TRBV6-1,TRBD2,TGTGCCAGCATCAAGGGGCGGGAGGGTCTAAATGAGCAGTTCTTC,CASIKGREGLNEQFF
TRBJ2-6,few,TRBV7-2,NA,TGTGCCAGCAGCTCCCTGGTTGGGGCCAACGTCCTGACTTTC,CASSSLVGANVLTF
TRBJ2-1,NA,TRBV5-1,TRBD2,TGCGCCAGCAGCTTATTCCTTAGCGGGAGCGACAATGAGCAGTTCTTC,CASSLFLSGSDNEQFF
TRBJ1-1,NA,TRBV18,NA,TGTGCCAGCTCACCCTCCCGGCCAGGGGACACTGAAGCTTTCTTT,CASSPSRPGDTEAFF
TRBJ2-4,NA,TRBV5-3,TRBD1,TGTGCCAGCAGCCCTGCAGGGGGAGCCAAAAACATTCAGTACTTC,CASSPAGGAKNIQYF
TRBJ2-5,few,TRBV30,NA,TGTGCCTGGGGCGGACCCCAAGAGACCCAGTACTTC,CAWGGPQETQYF
TRBJ1-1,NA,TRBV29-1,NA,TGCAGCGTTGGCGGTGACACTGAAGCTTTCTTT,CSVGGDTEAFF
TRBJ2-3,NA,TRBV5-1,NA,TGCGCCAGCATGATGAACGGGGATACGCAGTATTTT,CASMMNGDTQYF
TRBJ2-1,NA,TRBV6-4,NA,TGTGCCAGCAGTGACTTAGGGGGTGAGCAGTTCTTC,CASSDLGGEQFF
TRBJ2-3,NA,TRBV29-1,TRBD2,TGCAGCGTTGGGGGGGGGATTCCCGATACGCAGTATTTT,CSVGGGIPDTQYF
TRBJ1-1,once,TRBV5-1,TRBD1,TGCGCCAGCAGCCTTCCGGGACAGGTCGGCACTGAAGCTTTCTTT,CASSLPGQVGTEAFF
TRBJ2-1,NA,TRBV30,NA,TGTGCCTGGAGTGGGGTGTACAATGAGCAGTTCTTC,CAWSGVYNEQFF
TRBJ2-3,NA,TRBV5-1,NA,TGCGCCAGCAGCCCCCGCCCAGATACGCAGTATTTT,CASSPRPDTQYF
TRBJ2-3,NA,TRBV4-2,TRBD2,TGTGCCAGCAGCCAAGATCGTAGGGCTAGCGGGAGGAGCACAGATACGCAGTATTTT,CASSQDRRASGRSTDTQYF
TRBJ2-7,NA,TRBV6-5,NA,TGTGCCAGCAGTTCGCCCACGCGGGAGCAGTACTTC,CASSSPTREQYF
TRBJ2-1,NA,TRBV30,NA,TGTGCCTGGAGTGTGCAACAAGAGCAGTTCTTC,CAWSVQQEQFF
TRBJ2-5,NA,TRBV6-5,TRBD1,TGTGCCAGCGGGGACAGGCCCAGGGAGACCCAGTACTTC,CASGDRPRETQYF
TRBJ1-1,NA,TRBV7-7,NA,TGTGCTAGCAGCCTCCGTACGAACACTGAAGCTTTCTTT,CASSLRTNTEAFF
TRBJ1-1,NA,TRBV4-2,NA,TGTGCCAGCAGCCCCCAAGAGGGCCGTAGAGGAGGGGACACTGAAGCTTTCTTT,CASSPQEGRRGGDTEAFF
TRBJ1-4,NA,TRBV7-9,TRBD1,TGTGCCAGCACCCGGGACAGGGAGGATGAAAAACTGTTTTTT,CASTRDREDEKLFF